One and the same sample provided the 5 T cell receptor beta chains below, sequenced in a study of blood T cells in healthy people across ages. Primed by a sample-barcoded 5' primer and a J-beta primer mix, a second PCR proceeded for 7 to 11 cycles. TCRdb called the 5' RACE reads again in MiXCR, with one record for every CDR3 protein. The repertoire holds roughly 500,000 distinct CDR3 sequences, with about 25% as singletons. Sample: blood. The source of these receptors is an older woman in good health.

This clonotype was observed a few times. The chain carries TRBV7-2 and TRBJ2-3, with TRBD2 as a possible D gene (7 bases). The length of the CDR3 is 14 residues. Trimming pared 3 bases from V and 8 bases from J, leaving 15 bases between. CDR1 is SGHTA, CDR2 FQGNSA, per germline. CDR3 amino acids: CASSFRGGNPTQYF. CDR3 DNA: TGTGCCAGCAGCTTCCGCGGGGGCAACCCTACGCAGTATTTT.

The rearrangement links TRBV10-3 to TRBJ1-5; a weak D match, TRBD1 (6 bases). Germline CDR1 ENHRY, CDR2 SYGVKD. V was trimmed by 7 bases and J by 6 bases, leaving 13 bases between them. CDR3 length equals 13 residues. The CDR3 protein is CAIKNSDSQPQHF. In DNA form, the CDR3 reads TGTGCCATCAAAAACTCGGACAGTCAGCCCCAGCATTTT.

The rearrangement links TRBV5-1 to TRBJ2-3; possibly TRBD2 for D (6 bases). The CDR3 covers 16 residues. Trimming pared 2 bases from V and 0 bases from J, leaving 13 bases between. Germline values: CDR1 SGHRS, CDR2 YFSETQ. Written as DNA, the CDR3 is TGCGCCAGCAGCTTATCCGGGACTGGAAGCACAGATACGCAGTATTTT. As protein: CASSLSGTGSTDTQYF.

The CDR3 is CASSVGWGDYGYTF. The CDR3 DNA sequence: TGTGCCAGCAGCGTAGGATGGGGCGACTATGGCTACACCTTC. J is TRBJ1-2 and V is TRBV9, with D perhaps matching TRBD1 (5 bases). Germline V lookup: CDR1 SGDLS, CDR2 YYNGEE. The ends were cut back, 0 bases at V and 3 bases at J, with 9 bases in the middle. This CDR3 contains 14 residues.

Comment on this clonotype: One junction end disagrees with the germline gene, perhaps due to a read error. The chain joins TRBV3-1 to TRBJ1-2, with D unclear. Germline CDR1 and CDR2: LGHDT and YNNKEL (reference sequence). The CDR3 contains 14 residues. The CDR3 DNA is TGTGCCGGCAGCCAAGGTCCGTCGGCGGGCGGCTACACCTTC. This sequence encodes CAGSQGPSAGGYTF.